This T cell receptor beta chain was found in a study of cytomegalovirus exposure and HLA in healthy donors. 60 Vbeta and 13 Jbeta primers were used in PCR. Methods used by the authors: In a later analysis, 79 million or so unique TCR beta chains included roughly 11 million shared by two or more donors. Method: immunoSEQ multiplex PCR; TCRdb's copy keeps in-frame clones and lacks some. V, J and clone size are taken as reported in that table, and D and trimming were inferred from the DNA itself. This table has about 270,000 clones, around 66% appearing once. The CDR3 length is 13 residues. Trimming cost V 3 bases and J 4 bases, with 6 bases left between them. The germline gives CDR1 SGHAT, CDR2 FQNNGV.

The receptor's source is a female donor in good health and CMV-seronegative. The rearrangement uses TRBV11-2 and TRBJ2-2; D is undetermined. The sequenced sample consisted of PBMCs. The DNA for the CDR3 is TGTGCCAGCAGCTTTTGGGCCACCGGGGAGCTGTTTTTT. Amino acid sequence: CASSFWATGELFF.